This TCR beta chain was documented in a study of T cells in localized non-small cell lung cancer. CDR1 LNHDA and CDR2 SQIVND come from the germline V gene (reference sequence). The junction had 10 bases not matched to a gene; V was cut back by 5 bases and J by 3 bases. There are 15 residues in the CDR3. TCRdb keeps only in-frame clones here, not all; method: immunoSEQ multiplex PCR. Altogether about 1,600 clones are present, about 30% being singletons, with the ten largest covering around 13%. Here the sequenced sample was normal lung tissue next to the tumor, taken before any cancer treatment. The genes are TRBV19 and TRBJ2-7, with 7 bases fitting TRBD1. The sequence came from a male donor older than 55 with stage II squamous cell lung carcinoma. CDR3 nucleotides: TGTGCCAGTAGTTCAGGGGGACAGTTCTTCTACGAGCAGTACTTC. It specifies CASSSGGQFFYEQYF.